The 32 T cell receptor beta chains given below trace back to one sample, sequenced in a study of graft-versus-host responses after intestinal transplantation. TCRdb's copy holds only in-frame clones and misses some; the assay was immunoSEQ multiplex PCR. The profile shows 99,000 or so clones, more than 75% of them singletons. Their target antigens are unknown. The sample here was unstimulated CD4+ T cells sorted from spleen or lymph node cells, taken before intestinal transplant. The source of these receptors is a human donor who received an intestinal transplant.

The gene calls are TRBV7-3 and TRBJ2-3, with no clear D. The V gene lost 2 bases and the J gene lost 4 bases, with 7 bases spanning the gap. Germline V gene data show CDR1 as SGHTA and CDR2 as FQGTGA. CDR3 length: 13 amino acids. The CDR3 here is CASSLGASDTQYF. DNA of the CDR3: TGTGCCAGCAGCTTAGGCGCATCAGATACGCAGTATTTT.

CDR3 DNA sequence: TGTGCCAGCAGCGATACAGGGATGTACGAAAAACTGTTTTTT. This codes for CASSDTGMYEKLFF. The chain recombines TRBV7-9 with TRBJ1-4, with a tentative D call TRBD1 (6 bases). V lost 5 bases to trimming and J lost 8 bases, with 15 bases between them. Germline CDR1 reads SEHNR; CDR2 reads FQNEAQ (reference sequence). CDR3 length: 14 amino acids.

This chain connects TRBV11-1 to TRBJ2-2; no definite D call. CDR3 length: 12 amino acids. V gave up 1 base and J gave up 5 bases, with 2 bases separating them. In germline, CDR1 is SGHAT, CDR2 FQDESV (reference sequence). This CDR3 reads CASSLETGELFF. CDR3 coding DNA: TGTGCCAGCAGCTTAGAGACCGGGGAGCTGTTTTTT.

The chain joins TRBV5-4 to TRBJ2-7, with 7 nucleotides matching TRBD1. V shed 0 bases, J shed 3 bases, and the junction held 3 bases outside the gene matches. The length of the CDR3 is 14 residues. Germline V gives CDR1 SGHNT, CDR2 YYREEE (reference sequence). The DNA for the CDR3 is TGTGCCAGCAGCTTGGGACAGGGCTACTACGAGCAGTACTTC. Its protein is CASSLGQGYYEQYF.

This chain uses TRBV15 with TRBJ1-2; 8 bases match TRBD1. The trim removed 3 bases at V and 2 bases at J, leaving 8 bases unmatched. This CDR3 region has 16 residues. The germline V gene has CDR1 LNHNV and CDR2 YYDKDF (reference sequence). CDR3 DNA sequence: TGTGCCACCAGCAGTGGCGGGACAGGATACAACTATGGCTACACCTTC. Translation gives CATSSGGTGYNYGYTF.

The chain uses TRBV29-1 and TRBJ2-1; TRBD2 matches at 8 bases. The V segment lost 7 bases and the J segment 3 bases; nucleotides outside the gene matches: 5. CDR1 SQVTM and CDR2 ANQGSEA come from the germline V gene. CDR3 length: 13 amino acids. The CDR3 DNA follows: TGCAGCGCCGGGGGGGTGGTCTACAATGAGCAGTTCTTC. Its protein is CSAGGVVYNEQFF.

This chain connects TRBV7-2 to TRBJ1-1; TRBD1 agrees at 8 bases. J was trimmed by 5 bases and V by 5 bases; bases with no gene match: 7. This CDR3 has 14 residues. Germline V gene sequence: CDR1 SGHTA, CDR2 FQGNSA. The CDR3 sequence: CASSVTRGRTEAFF. In DNA form, the CDR3 reads TGTGCCAGCAGCGTAACCAGGGGGCGGACTGAAGCTTTCTTT.

This rearrangement joins TRBV28 to TRBJ1-5, with D possibly matching TRBD1 (5 bases). Germline V gives CDR1 MDHEN, CDR2 SYDVKM. With 6 bases removed from V and 3 bases from J, the gap between germline ends came to 9 bases. CDR3 length: 13 residues. CDR3 DNA: TGTGCCAGCAGCCGGGACCCCAATCAGCCCCAGCATTTT. It codes for CASSRDPNQPQHF.

J is TRBJ2-1 and V is TRBV18; 10 nucleotides match TRBD1. The CDR3 loop spans 16 amino acids. V shed 8 bases and J 9 bases; nucleotides not matched to a gene: 16. Germline-derived CDR1 and CDR2 are KGHSH and LQKENI. This CDR3 is CASPPNGQGDLSEQFF. The CDR3 nucleotides read TGTGCCAGCCCCCCGAACGGACAGGGGGATCTGAGTGAGCAGTTCTTC.

The chain combines TRBV7-6 with TRBJ2-2; perhaps TRBD2 as D (5 bases). Trimming took off 1 base at V and 6 bases at J, with 9 bases between the two ends. The CDR3 runs to 14 residues. The germline V gene has CDR1 SGHVS and CDR2 FNYEAQ. The CDR3 here is CASSLDSVAGELFF. The DNA of the CDR3 is TGTGCCAGCAGCTTAGATAGCGTGGCCGGGGAGCTGTTTTTT.

The rearrangement uses TRBV7-9 and TRBJ1-4; D gene ambiguous. The CDR3 runs 15 residues. Deletions cut 1 base from V and 8 bases from J, with 14 bases between. Per the germline V gene, CDR1 is SEHNR and CDR2 is FQNEAQ (reference sequence). Here the CDR3 reads CASSLGDGLGEKLFF. The CDR3, as DNA: TGTGCCAGCAGCTTAGGAGACGGATTGGGAGAAAAACTGTTTTTT.

The CDR3 reads CASSPPGRPYEQYF. For the CDR3, the DNA is TGTGCCAGCAGCCCCCCAGGGAGACCCTACGAGCAGTACTTC. V gene TRBV9 combines with J gene TRBJ2-7; TRBD1 or TRBD2 may be the D gene (5 bases each). The CDR3 consists of 14 residues. V dropped 4 bases and J dropped 2 bases, with 13 bases sitting between them. The germline V gene has CDR1 SGDLS and CDR2 YYNGEE.

V is TRBV19 and J is TRBJ1-1, with TRBD1 matching 10 bases. This CDR3 region has 18 residues. V was clipped by 1 base and J by 4 bases; unmatched bases: 12. Germline V lookup: CDR1 LNHDA, CDR2 SQIVND (reference sequence). The CDR3 is CASSIARRDRGRGTEAFF. The CDR3 bases are TGTGCCAGTAGTATAGCCAGGAGGGACAGGGGAAGGGGCACTGAAGCTTTCTTT.

The rearrangement links TRBV19 to TRBJ2-1, with D possibly TRBD1 on 7 matching bases. The germline V gene encodes CDR1 LNHDA and CDR2 SQIVND (reference sequence). Trimming took off 6 bases at V and 3 bases at J, with 15 bases between the two ends. The CDR3 sequence is 15 residues long. CDR3 nucleotides: TGTGCCAGTAGGATGGAGGGGACAGTCTACAATGAGCAGTTCTTC. This translates into CASRMEGTVYNEQFF.

V and J are TRBV5-1 and TRBJ2-1, with D unclear. CDR1 is SGHRS and CDR2 is YFSETQ in the germline V gene. This CDR3 has 12 amino acids. Trimming removed 4 bases at V and 7 bases at J, with 9 bases between. DNA for the CDR3: TGCGCCAGCAGCCTCACTGGAAATGAGCAGTTCTTC. This codes for CASSLTGNEQFF.

This sequence joins TRBV9 and TRBJ1-1, with D hard to call. Trimming stripped 3 bases from V and 5 bases from J, with 17 bases between. This CDR3 is 15 amino acids long. Germline CDR1 reads SGDLS; CDR2 reads YYNGEE. The CDR3 region is CASSADGPGATEAFF. The CDR3 DNA sequence: TGTGCCAGCAGCGCAGACGGTCCGGGAGCGACTGAAGCTTTCTTT.

The chain couples TRBV5-5 to TRBJ2-7; D not certain. Trimming removed 9 bases from V and 5 bases from J, with 12 bases in between. Germline V gene sequence: CDR1 SGHKS, CDR2 YYEKEE (reference sequence). This CDR3 has 11 amino acids. CDR3 DNA: TGTGCCAACGTAGAGCTCAACGAGCAGTACTTC. This codes for CANVELNEQYF.

CDR3 DNA: TGTGCCAGCAGCTTACAGGGGGCGAGCACCGGGGAGCTGTTTTTT. Encoded protein: CASSLQGASTGELFF. The chain links TRBV7-3 to TRBJ2-2, with 8 positions matching TRBD1. From germline, CDR1 is SGHTA and CDR2 FQGTGA. The length of the CDR3 is 15 residues. J lost 4 bases, V lost 2 bases, and 3 bases had no gene match.

The chain couples TRBV12-5 to TRBJ1-5; D is undetermined. Germline CDR1 and CDR2: LGHNT and FRNRAP. The CDR3 is 15 residues long. V lost 6 bases to trimming and J lost 5 bases, with 17 bases between them. The CDR3 reads CASGPFSEPYQPQHF. CDR3 nucleotide sequence: TGTGCTAGTGGACCATTCTCCGAACCATATCAGCCCCAGCATTTT.

This clone turned up a few times. The chain joins TRBV6-1 to TRBJ1-4; 9 positions agree with TRBD1. This CDR3 has 15 residues. Germline assignment: CDR1 MNHNS and CDR2 SASEGT. Unmatched junction bases numbered 6, after V lost 3 bases and J lost 7 bases. The CDR3 is CASSEWDRVGEKLFF. The CDR3 bases are TGTGCCAGCAGTGAGTGGGACAGGGTCGGTGAAAAACTGTTTTTT.

The chain uses TRBV11-1 and TRBJ2-2; TRBD1 is a possible D gene (6 bases). V lost 1 base to trimming and J lost 0 bases, with 12 bases between them. CDR3 length: 17 residues. From germline, CDR1 is SGHAT and CDR2 FQDESV (reference sequence). Here the CDR3 reads CASSLVLHRANTGELFF. The CDR3 region has the DNA TGTGCCAGCAGCTTAGTTTTACACAGGGCGAACACCGGGGAGCTGTTTTTT.

Only one count was recorded for this clone. This sequence joins TRBV9 and TRBJ2-1; 9 bases are shared with TRBD2. This CDR3 has 18 residues. With V trimmed by 4 bases and J by 8 bases, 19 bases remained unmatched. Germline loops: CDR1 SGDLS, CDR2 YYNGEE. The CDR3 bases are TGTGCCAGCAGCCCCCCAGCGACTCTAGCGGGGCGAGGCGATGAGCAGTTCTTC. Amino acids: CASSPPATLAGRGDEQFF.

The J gene is TRBJ1-5, the V gene TRBV6-5, with D perhaps matching TRBD1 (5 bases). Trimming pared 7 bases from V and 7 bases from J, leaving 20 bases between. In germline, CDR1 is MNHEY, CDR2 SVGAGI. The CDR3 has 15 amino acids. The CDR3 coding sequence is TGTGCCAGCACCCCGGGACCCCGGGTGGGCCAGCCCCAGCATTTT. This translates into CASTPGPRVGQPQHF.

V and J are TRBV9 and TRBJ1-6; TRBD1 is a possible D gene (6 bases). The CDR3 spans 15 residues. V was shortened by 1 base and J by 6 bases, with 11 bases between the two germline ends. The V gene's germline CDR1 is SGDLS and CDR2 YYNGEE. The CDR3 DNA reads as TGTGCCAGCAGCGTATCTGGACAGCCTAATTCACCCCTCCACTTT. Its translation: CASSVSGQPNSPLHF.

V and J are TRBV7-9 and TRBJ2-1, with 7 bases lining up with TRBD2. The ends lost 4 bases at V and 0 bases at J; junction bases unmatched: 3. The CDR3 has 15 amino acids. Germline V lookup: CDR1 SEHNR, CDR2 FQNEAQ (reference sequence). For the CDR3, the DNA is TGTGCCAGCAGCTGGGGCGGGAGCTCCTACAATGAGCAGTTCTTC. Translation: CASSWGGSSYNEQFF.

This chain connects TRBV4-1 to TRBJ1-6; 7 bases line up with TRBD1. CDR1 MGHRA and CDR2 YSYEKL come from the germline V gene. The V and J ends lost 2 bases and 4 bases, in that order; junction bases with no gene match: 14. This CDR3 is built from 19 residues. The CDR3 spells CASSQFALLPGQYNSPLHF. The CDR3 nucleotides read TGCGCCAGCAGCCAATTTGCTCTGCTTCCGGGACAGTATAATTCACCCCTCCACTTT.

The V call is TRBV10-2, the J call TRBJ1-2; 9 positions match TRBD1. Germline CDR1 reads WSHSY; CDR2 reads SAAADI. The CDR3 totals 14 residues. The V segment lost 6 bases and the J segment 4 bases; nucleotides outside the gene matches: 6. DNA for the CDR3: TGCGCCAGCAGGGAACAGGGGGCTGGCTATGGCTACACCTTC. This sequence encodes CASREQGAGYGYTF.

This chain uses TRBV4-2 with TRBJ2-3; TRBD2 matches 7 bases. Trimming removed 1 base from V and 8 bases from J; junction bases left unmatched: 6. The CDR3 runs 14 residues. Germline CDR1 reads LGHNA; CDR2 reads YNFKEQ. CDR3 sequence: CASSQVGREGTQYF. The CDR3 DNA sequence: TGTGCCAGCAGCCAAGTAGGCAGGGAGGGTACGCAGTATTTT.

The rearrangement joins TRBV6-1 to TRBJ2-7; D is possibly TRBD1 (6 bases). Germline CDR1 and CDR2: MNHNS and SASEGT. Trimming took off 2 bases at V and 3 bases at J, with 14 bases between the two ends. CDR3 length: 15 residues. The CDR3 nucleotides read TGTGCCAGCAGTGAAAGTACAGGGAGTCGCTACGAGCAGTACTTC. Its translation is CASSESTGSRYEQYF.

The CDR3 reads CASSLTGDGYTF. Here the CDR3 DNA reads TGTGCCAGCAGCCTTACAGGGGATGGCTACACCTTC. This sequence joins TRBV11-1 and TRBJ1-2; 7 positions match TRBD1. CDR1 and CDR2 (germline): SGHAT, FQDESV (reference sequence). The CDR3 covers 12 residues. V dropped 5 bases and J dropped 6; count of bases not matched to a gene: 3. Full variable domain (rest looked up from reference TRBV11-1 and TRBJ1-2): EAEVAQSPRYKITEKSQAVAFWCDPISGHATLYWYRQILGQGPELLVQFQDESVVDDSQLPKDRFSAERLKGVDSTLKIQPAELGDSAMYLCASSLTGDGYTFGSGTRLTVV.

This clone appeared a few times. This chain joins TRBV19 and TRBJ1-5, with 8 bases matching TRBD1. This CDR3 is built from 15 residues. Germline assignment: CDR1 LNHDA and CDR2 SQIVND (reference sequence). V lost 3 bases to trimming and J lost 4 bases; unmatched junction nucleotides: 5. This CDR3 is CASSIGTGHNQPQHF. Here the CDR3 DNA reads TGTGCCAGTAGTATTGGGACAGGACATAATCAGCCCCAGCATTTT.

The gene calls are TRBV18 and TRBJ2-2; 7 bases align to TRBD2. CDR1 and CDR2 from the germline V gene are KGHSH and LQKENI. With V trimmed by 2 bases and J by 0 bases, 9 bases remained unmatched. The CDR3 sequence is 18 residues long. CDR3 bases: TGTGCCAGCTCACCATGGGCGGGGGACTTCGCGAACACCGGGGAGCTGTTTTTT. It codes for CASSPWAGDFANTGELFF.